This T cell receptor (beta chain) was sequenced during a study of graft-versus-host responses after intestinal transplantation. Study-wide background: Tacrolimus and steroids were given for two to three years to all recipients after anti-thymocyte globulin induction. Study findings and constraints: Across patients carrying graft-donor T cell macrochimerism, allografts held high graft-versus-host to host-versus-graft clonal ratios. Some GvH clones were seen earlier in gut or blood, suggesting intestinal origin.

Marrow obtained after transplant originated from the posterior iliac crest or elsewhere. This table comes from immunoSEQ multiplex PCR, and its TCRdb copy is limited to in-frame clones, with some not included. Of approximately 15,000 clones in the sample, approximately 87% were seen once. Germline V gene sequence: CDR1 ENHRY, CDR2 SYGVKD. J gave up 3 bases and V 8 bases, and 5 bases lay outside the gene matches. The CDR3 covers 13 residues. A note on this clone: Antigen unknown.

The V gene is TRBV10-3, the J gene TRBJ2-7; 9 positions agree with TRBD1. This TCR came from a human patient who received an intestinal transplant, so some T cells may come from the graft donor. The specimen was bone marrow, collected roughly 4 months after intestinal transplantation. Here the CDR3 DNA reads TGTGCCATCGGCGGGACAGGGTTCTACGAGCAGTACTTC. Translating it yields CAIGGTGFYEQYF.